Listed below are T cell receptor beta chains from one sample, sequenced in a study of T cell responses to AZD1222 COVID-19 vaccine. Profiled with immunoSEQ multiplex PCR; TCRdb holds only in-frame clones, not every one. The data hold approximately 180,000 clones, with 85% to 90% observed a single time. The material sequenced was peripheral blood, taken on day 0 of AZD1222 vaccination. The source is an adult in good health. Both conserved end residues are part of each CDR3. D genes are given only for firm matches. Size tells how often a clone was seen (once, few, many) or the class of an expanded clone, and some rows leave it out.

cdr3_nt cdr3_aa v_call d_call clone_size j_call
TGTGCCTGGAGTGAAACAGGGCCCTATAATTCACCCCTCCACTTT CAWSETGPYNSPLHF TRBV30 . once TRBJ1-6
TGTGCCAGCAGTTACGATCCGCTTATAACTGGAAACACCATATATTTT CASSYDPLITGNTIYF TRBV6-5 . once TRBJ1-3
TGTGCCAGCAGCCGGACAGGGGGTGCGGGCAATCAGCCCCAGCATTTT CASSRTGGAGNQPQHF TRBV28 TRBD1 . TRBJ1-5
TGTGCCAGCAGCCAAAACAGGGGGCTCGGGGCAGATACGCAGTATTTT CASSQNRGLGADTQYF TRBV7-9 TRBD1 . TRBJ2-3
TGTGCCTGGAGACCGACAGGGGGTAGAGAGACCCAGTACTTC CAWRPTGGRETQYF TRBV30 TRBD1 . TRBJ2-5
TGTGCCAGCAGCGACACTAGCGGGAGGGCCAGGAACGATGAGCAGTTCTTC CASSDTSGRARNDEQFF TRBV7-2 TRBD2 few TRBJ2-1
TGTGCCAGCAGCTTTGCCTCTTTTAGGGCCCACGAGCAGTACTTC CASSFASFRAHEQYF TRBV7-8 . . TRBJ2-7
TGTGCCAGCAGTGAAGAGGGGGTGCGCACTCAGCCCCAGCATTTT CASSEEGVRTQPQHF TRBV6-1 . . TRBJ1-5
TGTGCCAGCAGCTTTATTGGGACGGACCTCTATAGCAATCAGCCCCAGCATTTT CASSFIGTDLYSNQPQHF TRBV7-9 . . TRBJ1-5
TGTGCCAGCAGTGCGGGACGGCTCTCTGGGGCCAACGTCCTGACTTTC CASSAGRLSGANVLTF TRBV2 . . TRBJ2-6
TGTGCCAGCAGTCACCGGGGGGGCAATCAGCCCCAGCATTTT CASSHRGGNQPQHF TRBV6-5 . once TRBJ1-5
TGTGCCAGCAGTGAAGCGTCCAAGCAGCCCCAGCATTTT CASSEASKQPQHF TRBV6-1 . . TRBJ1-5
TGTGCCAGCAGTTTAGGGGCAGCCTACGAGCAGTACTTC CASSLGAAYEQYF TRBV28 . . TRBJ2-7
TGCGCCAGCAGCTACCGGACAGAGTCGAACACTGAAGCTTTCTTT CASSYRTESNTEAFF TRBV5-1 . . TRBJ1-1
TGTGCCTGGAATCGCCAGAATGAAAAACTGTTTTTT CAWNRQNEKLFF TRBV30 . . TRBJ1-4
TGTGCCAGCAGTTATGTTCAGGGAACTGGAAACACCATATATTTT CASSYVQGTGNTIYF TRBV6-5 . once TRBJ1-3
TGTGCCAGCACCCCCCTCCAGGGCGGGACAGATACGCAGTATTTT CASTPLQGGTDTQYF TRBV7-2 . . TRBJ2-3
TGCAGCGTAGGGACAGGCCTCAATCAGCCCCAGCATTTT CSVGTGLNQPQHF TRBV29-1 TRBD1 . TRBJ1-5
TGTGCTAGCAGCTTCGGCGGGGGGTACACCGGGGAGCTGTTTTTT CASSFGGGYTGELFF TRBV7-7 TRBD2 . TRBJ2-2
TGTGCCAGCGACCCGAGGTACGGGACAGAAGCCTATGGCTACACCTTC CASDPRYGTEAYGYTF TRBV6-6 TRBD1 . TRBJ1-2
TGTGCCAGCAGTATCGGGGGCACCATATATTTT CASSIGGTIYF TRBV7-2 . . TRBJ1-3
TGTGCCAGCAGCCCCGGACAGGGTGGGGTAGATACGCAGTATTTT CASSPGQGGVDTQYF TRBV5-4 TRBD1 . TRBJ2-3
TGTGCCAGCAGTTACTCGTGGGGCGCGACCTACGAGCAGTACTTC CASSYSWGATYEQYF TRBV6-2/TRBV6-3 . . TRBJ2-7
TGTGCCAGCAACGTGGGGGGAGATAATTCACCCCTCCACTTT CASNVGGDNSPLHF TRBV3-1/TRBV3-2 . . TRBJ1-6
TGTGCCTGGAGTGTGGGTAGCGGGACCGGGGAGCTGTTTTTT CAWSVGSGTGELFF TRBV30 TRBD2 . TRBJ2-2
TGTGCCAGCAGTCATATGCGGACAGGGAGCATGAACACTGAAGCTTTCTTT CASSHMRTGSMNTEAFF TRBV6-6 TRBD1 . TRBJ1-1
TGTGCCAGCAGCACTGGGACAGGCTCTGGAAACACCATATATTTT CASSTGTGSGNTIYF TRBV5-4 TRBD1 . TRBJ1-3
TGTGCCAGCAGCACGACAGGGGGGGGTTCACCCCTCCACTTT CASSTTGGGSPLHF TRBV7-2 TRBD1 few TRBJ1-6
TGTGCCAGCAGCCAGAGACTAGCGGGAAGCACAGATACGCAGTATTTT CASSQRLAGSTDTQYF TRBV3-1/TRBV3-2 TRBD2 . TRBJ2-3
TGTGCCAGCAGAGGTGGAAACACCATATATTTT CASRGGNTIYF TRBV25-1 . . TRBJ1-3
TGCGCCAGCAGCGAGCGGGACAGGGAAAGCTCTGGGGCCAACGTCCTGACTTTC CASSERDRESSGANVLTF TRBV5-1 TRBD1 . TRBJ2-6
TGCAGCGTTGAAGAAACGCGACAGGGCCCCGAGCAGTACTTC CSVEETRQGPEQYF TRBV29-1 TRBD1 . TRBJ2-7
TGTGCCAGCAGAGTTGGTCGGGGCCGTCATAATGAAAAACTGTTTTTT CASRVGRGRHNEKLFF TRBV7-2 . . TRBJ1-4
TGTGCCAGCAGCCCCCTGACAGGGGGTTTCGGGGAGCTGTTTTTT CASSPLTGGFGELFF TRBV11-2 TRBD1 few TRBJ2-2
TGCAGTGCTAGTGCCATCAGCAGGGGCGGGTCACCCCTCCACTTT CSASAISRGGSPLHF TRBV20-1 . . TRBJ1-6
TGTGCCAGCAGCCCACGAATCGGGGGCGGCCCCTACGAGCAGTACTTC CASSPRIGGGPYEQYF TRBV7-8 . . TRBJ2-7
TGTGCCAGCAGCTTACAGGAGAACACCGGGGAGCTGTTTTTT CASSLQENTGELFF TRBV11-2 . . TRBJ2-2
TGTGCCAGCAGCTCGTCGGCGGGGAGCTCCTACGAGCAGTACTTC CASSSSAGSSYEQYF TRBV5-4 . . TRBJ2-7
TGTGCCAGCAGGACCTCCGCGGGGGGCGAGCAGTACTTC CASRTSAGGEQYF TRBV7-2 TRBD2 . TRBJ2-7
TGTGCCAGCAGCCTCGGACCCTCTGGAAACACCATATATTTT CASSLGPSGNTIYF TRBV6-5 . . TRBJ1-3
TGCGCCAGCAGCTTGGCCACAGGGGGCGTGGAGACCCAGTACTTC CASSLATGGVETQYF TRBV5-1 TRBD1 . TRBJ2-5
TGTGCCAGCAGCCCCAGGGGACAGGATTTTAACTATGGCTACACCTTC CASSPRGQDFNYGYTF TRBV4-2 TRBD1 . TRBJ1-2
TGTGCCAGCAGCTTAGCCTTTGCCTACACCTTC CASSLAFAYTF TRBV7-9 . . TRBJ1-2
TGTGCCAGCAGTTTATGGCCGAAGGGGGATGGGCTAGCCAAAAACATTCAGTACTTC CASSLWPKGDGLAKNIQYF TRBV28 . . TRBJ2-4
TGTGCCAGCAGTTATAAGGAAGTGAACACTGAAGCTTTCTTT CASSYKEVNTEAFF TRBV6-6 . . TRBJ1-1
TGTGCCAGCAGCTTAGGGTCCGGATACGGGGGGGCCGGTGAGCAGTTCTTC CASSLGSGYGGAGEQFF TRBV7-2 TRBD2 . TRBJ2-1
TGTGCCAGCAGTCCCTCGGGACAGCCAAGAAATCAGCCCCAGCATTTT CASSPSGQPRNQPQHF TRBV28 TRBD1 . TRBJ1-5
TGTGCCAGCAGTAACGGACATGGGGCTAAAGGCTACACCTTC CASSNGHGAKGYTF TRBV6-5 . . TRBJ1-2
TGTGCCAGCAGTTTTCACGGCTCCTATAATTCACCCCTCCACTTT CASSFHGSYNSPLHF TRBV28 . . TRBJ1-6
TGTGCCAGCAGTTTAGTGTGGGGGGATTCAGATACGCAGTATTTT CASSLVWGDSDTQYF TRBV28 . . TRBJ2-3
TGTGCCAGCAGTGAAGAAAGGACAACCACCCAAGAGACCCAGTACTTC CASSEERTTTQETQYF TRBV2 . . TRBJ2-5
TGTGCCACCAGCAGAGGACTAGCGGGACGCAGCTCCTACAATGAGCAGTTCTTC CATSRGLAGRSSYNEQFF TRBV15 TRBD2 . TRBJ2-1
TGCGCCAGCAGTGATTCGGTCCCCTACGAGCAGTACTTC CASSDSVPYEQYF TRBV10-1 . . TRBJ2-7